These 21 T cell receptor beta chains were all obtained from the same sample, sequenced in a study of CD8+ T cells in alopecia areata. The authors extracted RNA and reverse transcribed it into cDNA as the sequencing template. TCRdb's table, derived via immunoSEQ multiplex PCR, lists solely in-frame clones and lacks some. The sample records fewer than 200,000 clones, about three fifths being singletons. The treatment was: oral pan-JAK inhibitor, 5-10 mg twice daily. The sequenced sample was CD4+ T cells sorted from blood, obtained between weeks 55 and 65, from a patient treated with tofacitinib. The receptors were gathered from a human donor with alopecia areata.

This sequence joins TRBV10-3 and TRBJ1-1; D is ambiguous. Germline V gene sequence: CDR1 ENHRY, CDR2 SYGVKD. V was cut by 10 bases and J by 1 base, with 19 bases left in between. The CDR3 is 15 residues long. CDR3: CATIRGESPNTEAFF. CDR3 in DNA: TGTGCCACCATCCGGGGAGAAAGCCCGAACACTGAAGCTTTCTTT.

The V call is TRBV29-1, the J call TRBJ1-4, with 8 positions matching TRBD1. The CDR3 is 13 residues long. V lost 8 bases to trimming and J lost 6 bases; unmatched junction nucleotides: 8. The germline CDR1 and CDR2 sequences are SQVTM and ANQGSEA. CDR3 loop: CSFIRGRDEKLFF. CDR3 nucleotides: TGCAGCTTCATCAGGGGGCGGGATGAAAAACTGTTTTTT. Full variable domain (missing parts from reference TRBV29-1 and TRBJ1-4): SAVISQKPSRDICQRGTSLTIQCQVDSQVTMMFWYRQQPGQSLTLIATANQGSEATYESGFVIDKFPISRPNLTFSTLTVSNMSPEDSSIYLCSFIRGRDEKLFFGSGTQLSVL.

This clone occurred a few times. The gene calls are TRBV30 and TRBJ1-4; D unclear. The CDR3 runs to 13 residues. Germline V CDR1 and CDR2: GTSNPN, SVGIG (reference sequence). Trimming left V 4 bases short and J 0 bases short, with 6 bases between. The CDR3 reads CAWTRTTNEKLFF. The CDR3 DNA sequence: TGTGCCTGGACCAGGACAACTAATGAAAAACTGTTTTTT.

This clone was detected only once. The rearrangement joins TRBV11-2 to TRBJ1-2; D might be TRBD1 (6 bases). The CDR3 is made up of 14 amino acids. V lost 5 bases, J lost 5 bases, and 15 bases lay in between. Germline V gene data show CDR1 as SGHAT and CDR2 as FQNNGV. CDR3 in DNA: TGTGCCAGCAGCCCATCATCAGGGGCTTATGGCTACACCTTC. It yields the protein CASSPSSGAYGYTF.

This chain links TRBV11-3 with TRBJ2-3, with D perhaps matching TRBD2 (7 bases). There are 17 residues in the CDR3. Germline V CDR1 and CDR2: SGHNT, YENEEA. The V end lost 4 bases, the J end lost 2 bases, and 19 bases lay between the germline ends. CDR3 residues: CASSSPLGGGPTDTQYF. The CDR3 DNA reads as TGTGCCAGCAGCTCGCCCCTAGGGGGGGGCCCCACAGATACGCAGTATTTT.

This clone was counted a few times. In nucleotides, the CDR3 is TGTGCCAGCAGTGTCAGCGGTCAAAACATTCAGTACTTC. It encodes CASSVSGQNIQYF. The chain couples TRBV2 to TRBJ2-4; D is possibly TRBD2 (5 bases). This CDR3 contains 13 residues. Per the germline V gene, CDR1 is SNHLY and CDR2 is FYNNEI. The V end was cut by 4 bases, the J end by 5 bases, with 9 bases between.

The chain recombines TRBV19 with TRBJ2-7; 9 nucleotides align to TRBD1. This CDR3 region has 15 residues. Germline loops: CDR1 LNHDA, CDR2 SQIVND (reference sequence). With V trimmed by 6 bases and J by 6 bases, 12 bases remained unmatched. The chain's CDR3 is CASSSTDRGTLEQYF. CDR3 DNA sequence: TGTGCCAGTAGCTCAACGGACAGGGGAACTCTCGAGCAGTACTTC.

The CDR3, as DNA: TGTGCCAGCAGCGTCGGACAGGGCGTCGACTATGGCTACACCTTC. Protein product: CASSVGQGVDYGYTF. This sequence joins TRBV9 and TRBJ1-2; 8 bases fit TRBD1. This CDR3 is built from 15 residues. The junction had 6 bases not matched to a gene; V was cut back by 2 bases and J by 3 bases. CDR1 and CDR2 from the germline V gene are SGDLS and YYNGEE.

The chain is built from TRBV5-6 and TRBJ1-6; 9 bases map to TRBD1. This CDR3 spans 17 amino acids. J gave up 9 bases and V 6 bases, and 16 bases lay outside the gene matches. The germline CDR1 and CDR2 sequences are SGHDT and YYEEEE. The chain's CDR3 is CASNRGQGIMASSPLHF. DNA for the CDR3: TGTGCCAGCAACCGAGGACAGGGGATAATGGCGAGTTCACCCCTCCACTTT.

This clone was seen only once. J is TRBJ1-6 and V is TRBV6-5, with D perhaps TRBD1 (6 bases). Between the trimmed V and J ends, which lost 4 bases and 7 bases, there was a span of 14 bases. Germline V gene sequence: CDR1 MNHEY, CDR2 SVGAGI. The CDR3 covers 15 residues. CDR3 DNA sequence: TGTGCCAGCAGTTTAATGGTAGGGGGGAATTCACCCCTCCACTTT. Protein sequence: CASSLMVGGNSPLHF.

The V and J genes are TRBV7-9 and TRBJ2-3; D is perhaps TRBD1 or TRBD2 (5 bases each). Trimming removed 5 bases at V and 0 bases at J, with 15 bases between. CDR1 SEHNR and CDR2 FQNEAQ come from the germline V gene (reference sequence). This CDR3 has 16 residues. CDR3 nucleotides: TGTGCCAGCAGCCCCAGAGGGACCTCTAGCACAGATACGCAGTATTTT. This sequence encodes CASSPRGTSSTDTQYF.

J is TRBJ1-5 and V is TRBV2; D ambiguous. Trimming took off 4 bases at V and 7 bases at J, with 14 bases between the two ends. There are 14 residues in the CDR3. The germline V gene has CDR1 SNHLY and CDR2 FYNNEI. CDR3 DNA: TGTGCCAGCAGTGTTGAGGACGTCAGGCAGCCCCAGCATTTT. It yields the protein CASSVEDVRQPQHF.

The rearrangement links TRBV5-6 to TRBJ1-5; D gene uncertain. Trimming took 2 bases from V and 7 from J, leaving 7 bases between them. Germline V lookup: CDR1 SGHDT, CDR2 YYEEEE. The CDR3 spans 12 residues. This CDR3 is CASSFRRQPQHF. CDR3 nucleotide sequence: TGTGCCAGCAGCTTCAGGAGGCAGCCCCAGCATTTT.

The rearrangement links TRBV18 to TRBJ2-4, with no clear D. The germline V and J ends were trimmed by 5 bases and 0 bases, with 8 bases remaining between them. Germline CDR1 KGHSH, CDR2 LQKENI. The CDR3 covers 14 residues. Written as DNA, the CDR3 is TGTGCCAGCTCAGACGGTCTAGCCAAAAACATTCAGTACTTC. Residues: CASSDGLAKNIQYF.

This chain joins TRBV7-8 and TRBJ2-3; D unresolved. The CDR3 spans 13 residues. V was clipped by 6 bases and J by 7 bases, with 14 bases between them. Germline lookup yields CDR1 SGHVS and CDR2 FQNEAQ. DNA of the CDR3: TGTGCCAGCAGTCCCCCCCGGCCCAATACGCAGTATTTT. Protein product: CASSPPRPNTQYF.

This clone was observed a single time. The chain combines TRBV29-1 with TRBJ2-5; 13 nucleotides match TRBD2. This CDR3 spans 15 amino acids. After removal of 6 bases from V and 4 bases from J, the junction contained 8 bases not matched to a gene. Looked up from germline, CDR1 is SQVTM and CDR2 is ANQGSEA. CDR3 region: CSVATSGGARETQYF. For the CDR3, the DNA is TGCAGCGTCGCTACTAGCGGGGGGGCGAGAGAGACCCAGTACTTC.

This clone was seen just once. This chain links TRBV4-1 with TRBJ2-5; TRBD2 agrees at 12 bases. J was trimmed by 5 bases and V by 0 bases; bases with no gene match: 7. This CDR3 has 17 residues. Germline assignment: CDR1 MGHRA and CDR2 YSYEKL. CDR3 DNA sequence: TGCGCCAGCAGCCAAGATCCTAGCGGGGGGGTAAGGGAGACCCAGTACTTC. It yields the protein CASSQDPSGGVRETQYF.

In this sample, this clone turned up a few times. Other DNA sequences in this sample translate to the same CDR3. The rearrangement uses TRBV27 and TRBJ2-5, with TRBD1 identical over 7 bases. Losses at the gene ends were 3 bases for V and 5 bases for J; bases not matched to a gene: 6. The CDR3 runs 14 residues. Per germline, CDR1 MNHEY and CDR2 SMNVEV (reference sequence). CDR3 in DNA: TGTGCCAGCAGTTTGACGACAGGGCGGGAGACCCAGTACTTC. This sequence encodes CASSLTTGRETQYF.

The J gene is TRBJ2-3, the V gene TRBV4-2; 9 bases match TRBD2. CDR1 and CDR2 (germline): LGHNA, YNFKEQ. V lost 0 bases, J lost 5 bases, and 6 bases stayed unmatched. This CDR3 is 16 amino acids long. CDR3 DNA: TGTGCCAGCAGCCAAGACCAGCGGGGGGCCGTAGATACGCAGTATTTT. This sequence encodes CASSQDQRGAVDTQYF.

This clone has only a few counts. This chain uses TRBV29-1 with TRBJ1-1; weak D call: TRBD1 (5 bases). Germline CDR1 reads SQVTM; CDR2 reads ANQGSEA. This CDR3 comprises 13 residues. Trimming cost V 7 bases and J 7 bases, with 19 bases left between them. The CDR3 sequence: CSASPRQFHEAFF. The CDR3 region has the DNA TGCAGCGCTAGCCCTAGACAGTTTCATGAAGCTTTCTTT.

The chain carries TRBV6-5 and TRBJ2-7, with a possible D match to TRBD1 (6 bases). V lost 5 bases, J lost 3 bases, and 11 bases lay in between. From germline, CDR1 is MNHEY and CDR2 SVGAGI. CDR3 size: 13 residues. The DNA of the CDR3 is TGTGCCAGCAGTAATGCCAGGGGCTACGAGCAGTACTTC. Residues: CASSNARGYEQYF.